The clone carrying this T cell receptor (beta chain) was observed a single time. Its specificity is unknown. This entry is derived from a study of cytomegalovirus exposure and HLA in healthy donors. Researchers ran the PCR with 60 Vbeta and 13 Jbeta primers. Source study methods: Roughly 81 million unique TCR beta chains, roughly 10 million shared, were counted in a later analysis. Repertoires were generated with immunoSEQ multiplex PCR, while TCRdb's copy carries only in-frame clones and drops some. The V and J calls and clone size were taken over from that table, and D and trimming were inferred from the DNA. The table lists fewer than 75,000 clones, around four fifths of them singletons. Germline-derived CDR1 and CDR2 are SGHRS and YFSETQ. V lost 4 bases, J lost 2 bases, and 14 bases lay in between. The CDR3 covers 15 residues. General study points: CMV antigen specificity was confirmed in vitro for a few CMV-associated chains.

The sequenced sample was PBMCs. The chain is built from TRBV5-1 and TRBJ2-3, with TRBD2 as a possible D gene (6 bases). This sequence originates from a woman aged 25 to 39 in good health and CMV-seronegative. The CDR3 spells CASSHYRDSTDTQYF. The CDR3 DNA is TGCGCCAGCAGCCATTACCGGGACTCCACAGATACGCAGTATTTT.